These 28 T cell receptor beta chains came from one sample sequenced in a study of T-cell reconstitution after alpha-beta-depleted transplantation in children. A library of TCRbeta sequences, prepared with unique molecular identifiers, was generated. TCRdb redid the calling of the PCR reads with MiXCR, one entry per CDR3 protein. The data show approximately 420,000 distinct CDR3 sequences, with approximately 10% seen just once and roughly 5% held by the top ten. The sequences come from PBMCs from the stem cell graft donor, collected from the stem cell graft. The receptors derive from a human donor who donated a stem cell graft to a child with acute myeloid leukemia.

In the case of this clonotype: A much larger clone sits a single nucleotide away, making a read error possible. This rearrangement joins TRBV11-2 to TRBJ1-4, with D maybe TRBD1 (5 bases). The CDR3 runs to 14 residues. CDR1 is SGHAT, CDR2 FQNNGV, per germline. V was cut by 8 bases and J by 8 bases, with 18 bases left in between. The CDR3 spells CASGPNGGFEKLFF. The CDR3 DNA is TGTGCCAGCGGTCCAAATGGGGGTTTCGAAAAACTGTTTTTT.

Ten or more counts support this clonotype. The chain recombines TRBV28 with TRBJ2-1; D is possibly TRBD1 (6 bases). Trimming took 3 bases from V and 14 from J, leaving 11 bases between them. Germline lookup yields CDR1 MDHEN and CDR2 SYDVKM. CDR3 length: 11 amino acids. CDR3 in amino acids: CASSLGQEEFF. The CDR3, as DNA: TGTGCCAGCAGTTTGGGACAAGAGGAGTTCTTC.

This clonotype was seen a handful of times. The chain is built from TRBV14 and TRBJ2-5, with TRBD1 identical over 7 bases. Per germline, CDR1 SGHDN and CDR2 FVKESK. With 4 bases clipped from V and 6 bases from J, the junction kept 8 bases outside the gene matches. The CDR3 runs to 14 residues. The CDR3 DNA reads TGTGCCAGCAGCCCCGGGACAGTTTCGAAGACCCAGTACTTC. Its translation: CASSPGTVSKTQYF. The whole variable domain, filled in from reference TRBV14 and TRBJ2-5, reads EAGVTQFPSHSVIEKGQTVTLRCDPISGHDNLYWYRRVMGKEIKFLLHFVKESKQDESGMPNNRFLAERTGGTYSTLKVQPAELEDSGVYFCASSPGTVSKTQYFGPGTRLLVL.

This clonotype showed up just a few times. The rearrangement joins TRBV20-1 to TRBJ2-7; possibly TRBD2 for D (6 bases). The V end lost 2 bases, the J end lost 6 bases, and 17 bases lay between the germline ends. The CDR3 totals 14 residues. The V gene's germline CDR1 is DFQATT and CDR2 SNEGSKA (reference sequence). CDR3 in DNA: TGCAGTGCTAGATCGACGACTAGTACAGTCGAGCAGTACTTC. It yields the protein CSARSTTSTVEQYF.

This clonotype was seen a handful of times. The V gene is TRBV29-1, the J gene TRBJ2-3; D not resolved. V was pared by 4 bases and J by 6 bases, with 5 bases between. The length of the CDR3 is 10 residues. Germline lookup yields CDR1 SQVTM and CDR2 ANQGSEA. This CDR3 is CSVAQDTQYF. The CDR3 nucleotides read TGCAGCGTTGCCCAGGATACGCAGTATTTT.

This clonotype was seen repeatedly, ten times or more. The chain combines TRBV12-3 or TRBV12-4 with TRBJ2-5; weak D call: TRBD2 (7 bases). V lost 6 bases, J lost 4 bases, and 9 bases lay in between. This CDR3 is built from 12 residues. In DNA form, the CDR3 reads TGTGCCAGCAGCGGGGGGCGAGAGACCCAGTACTTC. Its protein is CASSGGRETQYF.

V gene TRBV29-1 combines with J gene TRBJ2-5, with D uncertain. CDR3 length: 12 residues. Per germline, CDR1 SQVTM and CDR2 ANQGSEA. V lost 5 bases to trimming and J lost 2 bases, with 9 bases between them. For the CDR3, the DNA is TGCAGCGTTCGGGCGGAACAAGAGACCCAGTACTTC. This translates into CSVRAEQETQYF. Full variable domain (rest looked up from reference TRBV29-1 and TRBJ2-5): SAVISQKPSRDICQRGTSLTIQCQVDSQVTMMFWYRQQPGQSLTLIATANQGSEATYESGFVIDKFPISRPNLTFSTLTVSNMSPEDSSIYLCSVRAEQETQYFGPGTRLLVL.

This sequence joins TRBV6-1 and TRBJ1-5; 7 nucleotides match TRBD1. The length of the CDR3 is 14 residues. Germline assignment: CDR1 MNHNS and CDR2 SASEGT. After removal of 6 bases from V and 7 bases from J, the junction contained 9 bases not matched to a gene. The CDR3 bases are TGTGCCAGCAGAGAAACAGGGGCTCGGCAGCCCCAGCATTTT. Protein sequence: CASRETGARQPQHF.

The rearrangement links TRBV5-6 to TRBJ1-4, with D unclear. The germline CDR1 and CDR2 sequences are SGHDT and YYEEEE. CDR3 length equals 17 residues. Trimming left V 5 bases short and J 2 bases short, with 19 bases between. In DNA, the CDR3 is TGTGCCAGCAGTAATGGCTTCTTTCAGACTACTAATGAAAAACTGTTTTTT. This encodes CASSNGFFQTTNEKLFF.

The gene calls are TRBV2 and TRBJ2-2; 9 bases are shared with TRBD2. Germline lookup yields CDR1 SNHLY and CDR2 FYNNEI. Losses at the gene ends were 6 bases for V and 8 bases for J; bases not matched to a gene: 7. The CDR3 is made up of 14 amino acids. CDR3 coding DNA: TGTGCCAGCAGGAGTTTAGCGGGGGCGGGGGAGCTGTTTTTT. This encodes CASRSLAGAGELFF.

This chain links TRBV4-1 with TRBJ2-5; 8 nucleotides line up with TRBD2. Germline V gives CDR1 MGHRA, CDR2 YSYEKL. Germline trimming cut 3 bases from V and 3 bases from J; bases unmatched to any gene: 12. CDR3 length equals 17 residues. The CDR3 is CASSHNNELAAKETQYF. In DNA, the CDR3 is TGCGCCAGCAGCCACAACAACGAACTAGCGGCCAAAGAGACCCAGTACTTC.

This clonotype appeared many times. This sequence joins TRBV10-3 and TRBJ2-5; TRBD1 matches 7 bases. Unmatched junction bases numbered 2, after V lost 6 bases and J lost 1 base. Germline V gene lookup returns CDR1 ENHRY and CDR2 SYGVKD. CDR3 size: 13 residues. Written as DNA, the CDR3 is TGTGCCATCAGCCGGGACAGCCAAGAGACCCAGTACTTC. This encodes CAISRDSQETQYF.

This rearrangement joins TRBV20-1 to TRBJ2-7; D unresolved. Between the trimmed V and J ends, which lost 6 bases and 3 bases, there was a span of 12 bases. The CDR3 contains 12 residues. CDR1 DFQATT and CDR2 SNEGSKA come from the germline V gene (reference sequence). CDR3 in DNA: TGCAGTGCCCCACCGCGAGACTACGAGCAGTACGTC. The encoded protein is CSAPPRDYEQYV.

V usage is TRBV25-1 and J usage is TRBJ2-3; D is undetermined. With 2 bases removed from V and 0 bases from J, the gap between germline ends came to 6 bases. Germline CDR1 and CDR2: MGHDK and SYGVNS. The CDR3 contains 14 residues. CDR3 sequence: CASSEAVSTDTQYF. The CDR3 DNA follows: TGTGCCAGCAGTGAAGCGGTTAGCACAGATACGCAGTATTTT.

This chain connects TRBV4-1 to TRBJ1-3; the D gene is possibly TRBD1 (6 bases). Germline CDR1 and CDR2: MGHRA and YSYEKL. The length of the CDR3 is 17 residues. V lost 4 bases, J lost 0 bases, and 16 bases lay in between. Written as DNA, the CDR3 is TGCGCCAGCAGCCCCCAGGGGTCCAGGAGCTCTGGAAACACCATATATTTT. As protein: CASSPQGSRSSGNTIYF.

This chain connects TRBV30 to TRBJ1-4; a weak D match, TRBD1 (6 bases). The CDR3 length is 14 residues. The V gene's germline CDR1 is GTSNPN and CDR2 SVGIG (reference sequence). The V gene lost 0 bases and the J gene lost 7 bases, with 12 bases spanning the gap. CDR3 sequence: CAWSVGGEGEKLFF. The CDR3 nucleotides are TGTGCCTGGAGTGTAGGGGGGGAGGGTGAAAAACTGTTTTTT.

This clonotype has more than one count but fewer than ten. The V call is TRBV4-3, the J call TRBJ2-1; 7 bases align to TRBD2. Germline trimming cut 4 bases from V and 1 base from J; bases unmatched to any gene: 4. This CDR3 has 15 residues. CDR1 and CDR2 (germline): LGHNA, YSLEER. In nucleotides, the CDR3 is TGCGCCAGCAGCCTAACTAGCGAGTCCTACAATGAGCAGTTCTTC. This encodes CASSLTSESYNEQFF.

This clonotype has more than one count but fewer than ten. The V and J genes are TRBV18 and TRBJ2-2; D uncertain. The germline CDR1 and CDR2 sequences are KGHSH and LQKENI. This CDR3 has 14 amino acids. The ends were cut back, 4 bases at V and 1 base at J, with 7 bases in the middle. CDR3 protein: CASSQVENTGELFF. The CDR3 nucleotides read TGTGCCAGCTCACAAGTTGAGAACACCGGGGAGCTGTTTTTT.

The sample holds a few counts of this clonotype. CDR3 in DNA: TGTGCCAGCAGCTCCGGACAGGGGGCCTGGGAGACCCAGTACTTC. It specifies CASSSGQGAWETQYF. The chain is built from TRBV6-1 and TRBJ2-5, with TRBD1 identical over 11 bases. The CDR3 contains 15 residues. V lost 6 bases to trimming and J lost 5 bases; unmatched junction nucleotides: 8. Per germline, CDR1 MNHNS and CDR2 SASEGT.

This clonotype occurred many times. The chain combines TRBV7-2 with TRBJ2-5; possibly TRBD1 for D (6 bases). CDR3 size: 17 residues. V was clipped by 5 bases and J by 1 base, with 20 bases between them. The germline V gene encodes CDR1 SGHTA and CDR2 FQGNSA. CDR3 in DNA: TGTGCCAGCAGCCGCTACGCGGACAGTACCTTCCAAGAGACCCAGTACTTC. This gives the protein CASSRYADSTFQETQYF.

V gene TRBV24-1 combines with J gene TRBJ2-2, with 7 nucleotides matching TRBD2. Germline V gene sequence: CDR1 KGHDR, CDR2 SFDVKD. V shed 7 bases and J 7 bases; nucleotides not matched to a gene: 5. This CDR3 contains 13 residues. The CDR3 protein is CATRGGRDGELFF. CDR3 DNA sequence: TGTGCCACCAGGGGAGGGCGCGACGGGGAGCTGTTTTTT.

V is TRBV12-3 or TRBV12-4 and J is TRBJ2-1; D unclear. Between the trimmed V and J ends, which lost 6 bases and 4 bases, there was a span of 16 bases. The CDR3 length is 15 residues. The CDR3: CASSLTQMGYNEQFF. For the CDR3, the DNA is TGTGCCAGCAGCCTTACACAAATGGGGTACAATGAGCAGTTCTTC.

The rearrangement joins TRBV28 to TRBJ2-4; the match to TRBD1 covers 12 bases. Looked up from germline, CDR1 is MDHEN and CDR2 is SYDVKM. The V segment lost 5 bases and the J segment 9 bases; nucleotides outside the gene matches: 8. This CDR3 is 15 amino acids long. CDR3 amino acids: CASSGTGGVRSIQYF. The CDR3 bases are TGTGCCAGCAGTGGGACAGGGGGCGTCCGCTCCATTCAGTACTTC.

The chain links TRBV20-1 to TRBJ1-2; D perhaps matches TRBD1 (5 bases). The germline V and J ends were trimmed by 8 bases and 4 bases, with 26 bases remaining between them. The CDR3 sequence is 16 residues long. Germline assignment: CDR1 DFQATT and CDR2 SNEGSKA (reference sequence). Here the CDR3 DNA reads TGCAGTACCTCGATGCCAGGGCGCGGGATCGGCTATGGCTACACCTTC. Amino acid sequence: CSTSMPGRGIGYGYTF.

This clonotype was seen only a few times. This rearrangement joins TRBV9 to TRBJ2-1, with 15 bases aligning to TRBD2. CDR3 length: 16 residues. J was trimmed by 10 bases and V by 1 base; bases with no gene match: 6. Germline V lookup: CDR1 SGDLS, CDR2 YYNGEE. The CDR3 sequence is CASSVMGLAGGKEQFF. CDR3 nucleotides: TGTGCCAGCAGCGTAATGGGACTAGCGGGAGGAAAAGAGCAGTTCTTC.

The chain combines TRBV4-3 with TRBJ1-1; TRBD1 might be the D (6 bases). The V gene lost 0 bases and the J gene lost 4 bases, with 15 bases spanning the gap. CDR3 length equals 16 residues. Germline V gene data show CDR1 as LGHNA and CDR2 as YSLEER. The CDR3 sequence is CASSQDLRGLSTEAFF. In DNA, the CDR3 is TGCGCCAGCAGCCAAGATCTACGGGGGCTGAGCACTGAAGCTTTCTTT.

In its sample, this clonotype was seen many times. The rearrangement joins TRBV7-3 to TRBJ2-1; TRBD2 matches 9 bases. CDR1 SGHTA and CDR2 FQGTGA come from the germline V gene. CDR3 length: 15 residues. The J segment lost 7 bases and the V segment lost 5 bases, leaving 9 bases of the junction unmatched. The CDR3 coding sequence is TGTGCCAGCAGCCAAGCGGGGGGCCACCCAAATGAGCAGTTCTTC. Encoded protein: CASSQAGGHPNEQFF.

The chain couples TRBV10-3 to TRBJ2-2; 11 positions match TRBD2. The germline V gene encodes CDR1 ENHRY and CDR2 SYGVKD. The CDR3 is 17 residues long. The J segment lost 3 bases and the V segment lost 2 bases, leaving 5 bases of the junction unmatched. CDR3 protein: CAISETSSGRYTGELFF. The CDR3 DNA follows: TGTGCCATCAGTGAGACGTCTAGCGGGAGGTACACCGGGGAGCTGTTTTTT.